A single sample is the source of the 6 T cell receptor beta chains below, sequenced in a study of cytomegalovirus exposure and HLA in healthy donors (dated by TCRdb to between 2016 and 2019). Library generation was performed with the immunoSEQ multiplex PCR assay. For the multiplex PCR, a mixture combining 60 forward primers for TCR Vbeta segments and 13 reverse primers for TCR Jbeta segments was used. The immuneACCESS repertoire file appears here via TCRdb, limited to in-frame rearrangements. These files lack a portion of the clones; in checked studies, under half of the deficit traces to unresolved V genes, and the cause of the others is not known. The sample table lists about 150,000 clones, 79% of them with a count of one. The top ten hold under 8% of the sample. Sequencing used PBMCs. These receptors were collected from a man between 45 and 60 years old in good health and CMV-seropositive.

The rearrangement joins TRBV4-1 to TRBJ2-7; D is unclear. The CDR3 extends over 14 amino acids. In germline, CDR1 is MGHRA, CDR2 YSYEKL. V lost 1 base to trimming and J lost 1 base, with 8 bases between them. CDR3 amino acids: CASSQVRVSYEQYF. CDR3 DNA: TGCGCCAGCAGCCAAGTAAGAGTGTCCTACGAGCAGTACTTC.

The chain joins TRBV10-1 to TRBJ2-3; TRBD2 might be the D (5 bases). The V end was cut by 5 bases, the J end by 3 bases, with 12 bases between. The CDR3 is 14 amino acids. Germline CDR1 reads WNHNN; CDR2 reads SYGVQD (reference sequence). CDR3 nucleotide sequence: TGCGCCAGCAGTCGGGAAATGGGAACAGATACGCAGTATTTT. Protein: CASSREMGTDTQYF.

This chain links TRBV4-2 with TRBJ2-5; 8 bases are a match to TRBD2. The tail of the sequence fits TRBJ2-7 better, so the J call may be wrong. This CDR3 spans 14 amino acids. In germline, CDR1 is LGHNA, CDR2 YNFKEQ. As DNA, the CDR3 is TGTGCCAGCAGCCAAGGCCCGGCGGGGGGCGAGCAGTACTTC. Protein: CASSQGPAGGEQYF.

This chain joins TRBV12-5 and TRBJ2-5; 9 nucleotides agree with TRBD1. Gene TRBJ2-7 matches the end of the DNA better, so the J call may be wrong. Germline V gene lookup returns CDR1 LGHNT and CDR2 FRNRAP. The CDR3 loop spans 18 amino acids. The CDR3: CASGLVTFGDRVPYEQYF. CDR3 sequence (DNA): TGTGCTAGTGGTTTGGTCACGTTCGGGGACAGGGTTCCCTACGAGCAGTACTTC.

The chain combines TRBV28 with TRBJ1-4; 8 bases are shared with TRBD1. The J segment lost 8 bases and the V segment lost 5 bases, leaving 7 bases of the junction unmatched. The V gene's germline CDR1 is MDHEN and CDR2 SYDVKM. The CDR3 covers 14 residues. Here the CDR3 reads CASSVTGDGEKLFF. DNA for the CDR3: TGTGCCAGCAGTGTGACAGGGGATGGAGAAAAACTGTTTTTT.

The table lists this clone with a few counts. The chain carries TRBV27 and TRBJ1-2, with 8 bases lining up with TRBD1. V lost 5 bases and J lost 7; bases outside the gene matches: 9. Germline V gene lookup returns CDR1 MNHEY and CDR2 SMNVEV (reference sequence). This CDR3 is 14 amino acids long. CDR3 coding DNA: TGTGCCAGCAGTGATGACAGGGGATTTAGTGGCTACACCTTC. Amino acid sequence: CASSDDRGFSGYTF.